The T cell receptor (beta chain) described here comes from a study of beta chain features in type 1 diabetes. The study's findings and limits: A moderate, significant TCRB CDR3 shortening appeared in type 1 diabetes across four CD4+ subsets.

The authors sorted CD4+ naive, central memory, regulatory and stem cell-like memory cells via CD45RO/CCR7/CD25/CD127/CD95/CD27. TCRB transcripts that were expressed got sequenced, as all of the isolated RNA had been reverse transcribed. Produced via immunoSEQ multiplex PCR; TCRdb's table is partial and in-frame only. The sample gives under 350,000 clones, around 22% of which show up once; approximately 0.011% is in the top ten. Trimming left V 3 bases short and J 2 bases short, with 16 bases between. The CDR3 extends over 17 amino acids. Germline V CDR1 and CDR2: SGHVS, FNYEAQ. With respect to this clone: Its antigen is still unknown.

The origin of this receptor is a woman in her twenties or thirties with type 1 diabetes. The sequencing input was naive CD4+ T cells from blood. This chain links TRBV7-6 with TRBJ2-2; possible D gene TRBD2, 6 bases. CDR3 sequence: CASSFIIAAPNTGELFF. In DNA, the CDR3 is TGTGCCAGCAGCTTCATAATAGCGGCACCAAACACCGGGGAGCTGTTTTTT.